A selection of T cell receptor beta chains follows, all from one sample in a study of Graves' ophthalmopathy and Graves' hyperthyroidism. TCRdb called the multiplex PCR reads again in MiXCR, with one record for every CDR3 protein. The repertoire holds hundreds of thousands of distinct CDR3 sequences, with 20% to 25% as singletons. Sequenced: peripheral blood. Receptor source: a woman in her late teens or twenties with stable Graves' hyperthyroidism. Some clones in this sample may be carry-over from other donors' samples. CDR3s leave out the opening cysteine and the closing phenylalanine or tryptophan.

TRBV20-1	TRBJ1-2	SARPGGQYGYT
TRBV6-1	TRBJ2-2	ASSEGGDTGELF
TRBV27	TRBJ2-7	ASSTFSGSDEQY
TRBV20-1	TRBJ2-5	SASGTSGIETQY
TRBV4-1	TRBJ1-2	ASSQDLGDRGVTYGYT
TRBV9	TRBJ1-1	ASSPPRGGRTEAF
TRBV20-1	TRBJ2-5	SARELEWRQETQY
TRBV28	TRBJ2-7	ASSWLAGDMEQY
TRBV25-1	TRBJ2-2	ASSEFSSGTGELF
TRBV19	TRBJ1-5	ASSIFSSNQPQH
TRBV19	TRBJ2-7	ASRGSDVSYEQY
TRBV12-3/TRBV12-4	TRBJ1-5	ASSWGDSNQPQH
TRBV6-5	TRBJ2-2	ASSFEDHPTGELF
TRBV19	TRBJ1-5	ASSISYNQPQH
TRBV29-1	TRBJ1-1	SVGQLTNTEAF
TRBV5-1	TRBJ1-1	ASNQRGFGTEAF
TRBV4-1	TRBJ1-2	ASSHPPGGNYGYT
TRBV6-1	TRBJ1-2	ASSEAAAYGYT
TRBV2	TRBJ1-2	ASSDGHGGSYGYT
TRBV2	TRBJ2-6	ASRVEGVGANVLT
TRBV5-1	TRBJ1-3	ASSIQTGGAGNTIY
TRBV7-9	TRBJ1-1	ASSLEGVWTEAF
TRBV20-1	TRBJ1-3	SLKRGSSWGNTIY
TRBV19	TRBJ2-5	ASSGLAGGPSETQY
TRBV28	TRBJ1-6	ASSLSGQGESSPLH
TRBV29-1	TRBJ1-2	SVEAVGSVNYGYT
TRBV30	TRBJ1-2	AWSSGQRTYGYT
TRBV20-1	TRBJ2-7	SARSGFDYEQY
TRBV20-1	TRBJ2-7	SSGGSGSYEQY
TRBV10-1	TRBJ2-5	ASSEMAGGRETQY
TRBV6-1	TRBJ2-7	ASSEWTGRVYEQY
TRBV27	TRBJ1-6	ASSFLPWDRGSPLH
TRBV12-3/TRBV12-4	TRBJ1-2	ASSGGTGTKTNYGYT
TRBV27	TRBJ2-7	VSSPTGIEQY
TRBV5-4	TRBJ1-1	ASSFRQHNTESF
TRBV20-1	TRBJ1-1	SARWLRANTEAF